This T cell receptor (beta chain) was documented in a study of vaccination and CD4 T cells after COVID-19. At the level of the study: Overlapping spike peptides from SARS-CoV-2, HCoV-NL63, HCoV-OC43 and HCoV-229E served to stimulate the cells.

The CDR3 contains 15 residues. Germline V gene lookup returns CDR1 SGHTA and CDR2 FQGNSA. The trim removed 5 bases at V and 5 bases at J, leaving 6 bases unmatched. Time point here: late sampling 161 to 241 days after vaccination in three convalescent patients. Treatment in this sample: roughly ten-day PBMC culture with coronavirus spike peptide pools or control peptides (ViraFEST assay). Scientists separated out CD4+ T cells through negative selection following 10 days in culture. The Oncomine TCR Beta short-read assay was applied to DNA of cultured CD4+ T cells. TCRdb fed the PCR reads into MiXCR, producing one record per CDR3 protein. The table includes around 27,000 distinct CDR3 sequences, 35% to 40% detected once. General study findings and limits: Convalescent patients had a median roughly 86% of post-vaccine SARS-CoV-2-reactive clones that were detected only after vaccination, not before it.

On this clonotype: The antigen is undetermined.

This receptor was taken from a human donor who had recovered from COVID-19. The input for sequencing was CD4+ T cells from blood, cultured in vitro, taken about 7 months after SARS-CoV-2 vaccination. The chain carries TRBV7-2 and TRBJ2-1; TRBD2 aligns across 10 bases. CDR3 in DNA: TGTGCCAGCAGCCTCGCTAGCGGGAGCCACAATGAGCAGTTCTTC. This encodes CASSLASGSHNEQFF.